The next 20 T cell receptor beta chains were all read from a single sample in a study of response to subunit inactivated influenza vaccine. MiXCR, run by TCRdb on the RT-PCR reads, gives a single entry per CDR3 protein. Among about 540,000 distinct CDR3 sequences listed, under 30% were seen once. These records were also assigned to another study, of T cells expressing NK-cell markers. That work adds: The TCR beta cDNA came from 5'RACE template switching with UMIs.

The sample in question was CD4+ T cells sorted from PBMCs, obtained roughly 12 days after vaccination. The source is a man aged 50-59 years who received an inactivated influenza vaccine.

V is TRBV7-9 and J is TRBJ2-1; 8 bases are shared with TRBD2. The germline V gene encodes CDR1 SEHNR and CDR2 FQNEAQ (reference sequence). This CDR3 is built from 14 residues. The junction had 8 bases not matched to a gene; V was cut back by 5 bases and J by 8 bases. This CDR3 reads CASSSSGVVYEQFF. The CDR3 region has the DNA TGTGCCAGCAGCAGTAGCGGGGTTGTATATGAGCAGTTCTTC.

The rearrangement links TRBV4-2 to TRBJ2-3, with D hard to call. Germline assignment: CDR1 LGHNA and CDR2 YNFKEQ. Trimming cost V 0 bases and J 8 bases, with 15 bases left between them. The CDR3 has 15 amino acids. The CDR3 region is CASSQDLMSEGTQYF. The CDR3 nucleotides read TGTGCCAGCAGCCAAGATCTGATGAGCGAAGGTACGCAGTATTTT.

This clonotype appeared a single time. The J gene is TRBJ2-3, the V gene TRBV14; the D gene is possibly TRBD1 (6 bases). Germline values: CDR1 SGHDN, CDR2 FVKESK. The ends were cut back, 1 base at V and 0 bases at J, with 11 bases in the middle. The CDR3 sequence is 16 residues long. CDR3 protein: CASSQGQGPSTDTQYF. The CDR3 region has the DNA TGTGCCAGCAGCCAAGGTCAGGGGCCCAGCACAGATACGCAGTATTTT.

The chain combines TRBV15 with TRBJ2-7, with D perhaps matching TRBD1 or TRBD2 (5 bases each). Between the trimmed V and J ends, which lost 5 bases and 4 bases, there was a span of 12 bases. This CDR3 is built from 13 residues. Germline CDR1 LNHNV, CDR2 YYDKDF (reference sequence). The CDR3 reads CATSLSGGYEQYF. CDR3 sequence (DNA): TGTGCCACCAGCCTGAGTGGGGGTTACGAGCAGTACTTC.

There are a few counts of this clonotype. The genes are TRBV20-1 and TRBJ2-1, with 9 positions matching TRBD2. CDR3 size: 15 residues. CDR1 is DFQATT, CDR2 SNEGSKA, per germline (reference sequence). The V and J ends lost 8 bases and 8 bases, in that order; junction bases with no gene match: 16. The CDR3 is CSPGPQGLADHEQFF. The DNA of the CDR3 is TGCAGTCCAGGACCGCAGGGACTAGCCGACCATGAGCAGTTCTTC.

Here the CDR3 reads CASSSGKTGVGEKLFF. The CDR3 DNA sequence: TGTGCCAGCAGTTCGGGAAAGACAGGGGTAGGAGAAAAACTGTTTTTT. The chain carries TRBV28 and TRBJ1-4; the match to TRBD1 covers 8 bases. J gave up 8 bases and V 4 bases, and 12 bases lay outside the gene matches. This CDR3 spans 16 amino acids. CDR1 is MDHEN and CDR2 is SYDVKM in the germline V gene.

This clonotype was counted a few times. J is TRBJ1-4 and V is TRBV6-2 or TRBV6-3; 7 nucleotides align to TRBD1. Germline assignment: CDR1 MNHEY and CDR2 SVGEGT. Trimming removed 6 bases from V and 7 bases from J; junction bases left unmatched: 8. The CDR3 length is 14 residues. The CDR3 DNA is TGTGCCAGCAGGCAACAGGGGAGCGGTGAAAAACTGTTTTTT. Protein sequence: CASRQQGSGEKLFF.

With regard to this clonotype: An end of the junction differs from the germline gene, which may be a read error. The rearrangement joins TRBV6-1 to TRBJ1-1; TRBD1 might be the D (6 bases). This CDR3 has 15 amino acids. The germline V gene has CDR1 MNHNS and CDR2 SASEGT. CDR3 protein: CASSEWTAINTKAFF. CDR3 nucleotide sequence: TGTGCCAGCAGTGAATGGACAGCAATCAACACTAAAGCTTTCTTT.

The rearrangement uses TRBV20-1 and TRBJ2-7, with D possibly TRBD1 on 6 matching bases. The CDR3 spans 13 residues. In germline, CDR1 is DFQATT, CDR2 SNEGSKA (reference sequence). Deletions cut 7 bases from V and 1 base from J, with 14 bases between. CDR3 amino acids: CSVVAGASYEQYF. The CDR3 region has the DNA TGCAGTGTCGTTGCAGGGGCTTCCTACGAGCAGTACTTC.

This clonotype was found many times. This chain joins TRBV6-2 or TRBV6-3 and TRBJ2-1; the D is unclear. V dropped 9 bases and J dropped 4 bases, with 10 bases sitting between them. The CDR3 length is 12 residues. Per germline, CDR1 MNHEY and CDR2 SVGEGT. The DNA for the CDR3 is TGTGCCAGTTCGGTTGCGTACAATGAGCAGTTCTTC. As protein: CASSVAYNEQFF.

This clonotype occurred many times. The CDR3, as DNA: TGTGCCAGCAGTTCTGGGACAGGGGGTTATGGCTACACCTTC. Its translation is CASSSGTGGYGYTF. This sequence joins TRBV28 and TRBJ1-2, with TRBD1 identical over 11 bases. Looked up from germline, CDR1 is MDHEN and CDR2 is SYDVKM. V trimming: 4 bases; J trimming: 5 bases; junction bases outside the gene matches: 3. CDR3 length: 14 amino acids.

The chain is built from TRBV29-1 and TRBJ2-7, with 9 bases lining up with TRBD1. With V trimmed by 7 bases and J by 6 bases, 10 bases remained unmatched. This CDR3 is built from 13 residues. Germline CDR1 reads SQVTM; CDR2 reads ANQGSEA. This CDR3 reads CSAVLQGAFEQYF. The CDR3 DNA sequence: TGCAGCGCCGTCTTACAGGGGGCGTTCGAGCAGTACTTC.

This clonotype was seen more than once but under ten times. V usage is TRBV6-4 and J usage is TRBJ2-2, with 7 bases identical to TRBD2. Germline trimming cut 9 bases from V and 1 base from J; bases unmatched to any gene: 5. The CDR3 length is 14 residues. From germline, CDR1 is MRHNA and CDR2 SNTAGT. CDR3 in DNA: TGTGCCAGTTCCCGGACTAGGAACACCGGGGAGCTGTTTTTT. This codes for CASSRTRNTGELFF.

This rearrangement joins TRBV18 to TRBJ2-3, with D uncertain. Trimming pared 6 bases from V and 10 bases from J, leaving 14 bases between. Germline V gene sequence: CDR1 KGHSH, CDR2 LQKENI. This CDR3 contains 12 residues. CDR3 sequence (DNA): TGTGCCAGCTCCACCTCAAGGCAAGCGCAGTATTTT. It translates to CASSTSRQAQYF.

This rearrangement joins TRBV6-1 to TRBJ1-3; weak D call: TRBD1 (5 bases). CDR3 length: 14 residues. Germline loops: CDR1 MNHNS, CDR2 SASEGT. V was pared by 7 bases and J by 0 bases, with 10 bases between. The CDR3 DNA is TGTGCCAGCACCCCCGGGACCTCTGGAAACACCATATATTTT. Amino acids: CASTPGTSGNTIYF.

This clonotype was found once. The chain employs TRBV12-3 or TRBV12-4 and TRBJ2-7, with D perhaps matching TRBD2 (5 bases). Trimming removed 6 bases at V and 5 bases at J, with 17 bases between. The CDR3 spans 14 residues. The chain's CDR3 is CASSLPPGFDEQYF. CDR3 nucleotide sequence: TGTGCCAGCAGCCTTCCCCCGGGATTTGACGAGCAGTACTTC.

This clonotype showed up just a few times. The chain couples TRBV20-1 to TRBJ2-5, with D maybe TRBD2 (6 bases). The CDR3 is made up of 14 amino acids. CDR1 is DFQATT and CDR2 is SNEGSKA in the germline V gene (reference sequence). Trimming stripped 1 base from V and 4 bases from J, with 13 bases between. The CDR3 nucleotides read TGCAGTGCTAGAGGCCTAGCGCTGCGAGAGACCCAGTACTTC. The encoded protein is CSARGLALRETQYF.

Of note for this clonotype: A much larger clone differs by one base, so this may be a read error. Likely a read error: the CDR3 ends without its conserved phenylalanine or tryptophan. For the CDR3, the DNA is TGTGCCAGCAGCTTGGCCTTGTACAATGAGCAGTTCCTC. Residues: CASSLALYNEQFL. The J gene is TRBJ2-1, the V gene TRBV5-5; D not certain. This CDR3 has 13 residues. In germline, CDR1 is SGHKS, CDR2 YYEKEE (reference sequence). Trimming stripped 0 bases from V and 4 bases from J, with 5 bases between.

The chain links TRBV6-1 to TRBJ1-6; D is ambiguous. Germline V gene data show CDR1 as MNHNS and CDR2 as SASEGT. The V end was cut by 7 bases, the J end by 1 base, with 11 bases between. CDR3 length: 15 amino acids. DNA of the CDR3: TGTGCCAGCACCCGAGTTCGGTCCTATAATTCACCCCTCCACTTT. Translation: CASTRVRSYNSPLHF.

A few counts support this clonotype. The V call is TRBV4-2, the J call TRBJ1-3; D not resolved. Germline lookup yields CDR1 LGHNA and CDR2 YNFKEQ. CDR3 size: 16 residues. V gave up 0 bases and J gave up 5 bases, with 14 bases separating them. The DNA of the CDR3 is TGTGCCAGCAGCCAAGATCGTCTTGCTACTCGAAACACCATATATTTT. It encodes CASSQDRLATRNTIYF.